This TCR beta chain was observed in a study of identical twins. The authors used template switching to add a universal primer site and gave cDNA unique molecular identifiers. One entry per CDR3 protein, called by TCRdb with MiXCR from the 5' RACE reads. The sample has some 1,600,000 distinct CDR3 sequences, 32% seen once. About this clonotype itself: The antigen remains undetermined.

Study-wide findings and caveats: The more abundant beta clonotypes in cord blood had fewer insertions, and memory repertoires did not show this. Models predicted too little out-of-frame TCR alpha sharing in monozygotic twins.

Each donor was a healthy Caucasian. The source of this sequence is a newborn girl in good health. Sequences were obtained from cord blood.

The CDR3 sequence is CSATGLTDNEQYF. The CDR3 DNA reads as TGCAGTGCTACGGGACTAACAGACAATGAGCAGTACTTC. The chain links TRBV20-1 to TRBJ2-5; TRBD2 matches at 7 bases. Per the germline V gene, CDR1 is DFQATT and CDR2 is SNEGSKA (reference sequence). After removal of 4 bases from V and 11 bases from J, the junction contained 13 bases not matched to a gene. CDR3 length equals 13 residues.